The 28 T cell receptor beta chains presented below share a single source sample, sequenced in a study of sequential checkpoint blockade in melanoma. Specified treatment: randomized to nivolumab then ipilimumab (arm A) or the reverse (arm B). The protocol was immunoSEQ multiplex PCR, while the TCRdb copy is restricted to in-frame clones and leaves out a portion. The table has about 21,000 clones, about 82% seen once. Sequencing used CD8+ T cells sorted from blood (inferred from file names), obtained from a patient given nivolumab and ipilimumab in sequence. Receptor source: a human donor with melanoma.

Only one count was recorded for this clone. This chain uses TRBV5-6 with TRBJ2-3, with 9 nucleotides matching TRBD2. The CDR3 is 15 residues long. V lost 0 bases and J lost 4; bases outside the gene matches: 3. Looked up from germline, CDR1 is SGHDT and CDR2 is YYEEEE. The CDR3 DNA sequence: TGTGCCAGCAGCTTGGCGCTAGCGGGGCCAGATACGCAGTATTTT. This gives the protein CASSLALAGPDTQYF.

The genes are TRBV4-1 and TRBJ1-1; perhaps TRBD1 as D (5 bases). V dropped 0 bases and J dropped 4 bases, with 9 bases sitting between them. The CDR3 is 14 residues long. Germline loops: CDR1 MGHRA, CDR2 YSYEKL. CDR3 sequence: CASSQEGGRTEAFF. The CDR3 coding sequence is TGCGCCAGCAGCCAAGAGGGGGGTCGCACTGAAGCTTTCTTT.

V usage is TRBV6-6 and J usage is TRBJ2-5; 8 nucleotides line up with TRBD2. V lost 2 bases to trimming and J lost 4 bases; unmatched junction nucleotides: 9. The CDR3 covers 16 residues. Germline V CDR1 and CDR2: MNHNY, SVGAGI (reference sequence). The CDR3 region is CASSYLAGGRGETQYF. Here the CDR3 DNA reads TGTGCCAGCAGTTACCTTGCGGGAGGCCGGGGAGAGACCCAGTACTTC.

The chain combines TRBV5-1 with TRBJ2-1; TRBD2 aligns across 8 bases. J lost 3 bases, V lost 7 bases, and 12 bases had no gene match. The germline V gene encodes CDR1 SGHRS and CDR2 YFSETQ. The CDR3 is 16 residues long. Here the CDR3 reads CASGATSGAYYNEQFF. The DNA of the CDR3 is TGCGCCAGCGGAGCAACTAGCGGAGCTTACTACAATGAGCAGTTCTTC.

V usage is TRBV14 and J usage is TRBJ2-1, with 9 nucleotides matching TRBD2. This CDR3 region has 17 residues. The V segment lost 4 bases and the J segment 2 bases; nucleotides outside the gene matches: 9. CDR1 and CDR2 (germline): SGHDN, FVKESK. The CDR3 DNA reads as TGTGCCAGCAGCCTCCTAGGGGGCGGGGGGGCCTACAATGAGCAGTTCTTC. Translation gives CASSLLGGGGAYNEQFF.

The CDR3 DNA is TGTGCCAGCAGCGGGGGACAGGGCGCTTTCTACGAGCAGTACTTC. Its translation: CASSGGQGAFYEQYF. V is TRBV9 and J is TRBJ2-7; 9 bases agree with TRBD1. This CDR3 has 15 amino acids. CDR1 is SGDLS, CDR2 YYNGEE, per germline. J was trimmed by 3 bases and V by 3 bases; bases with no gene match: 7.

This clone has just a few counts. The V call is TRBV5-5, the J call TRBJ1-2; TRBD1 is a possible D gene (5 bases). CDR1 is SGHKS and CDR2 is YYEKEE in the germline V gene (reference sequence). V was shortened by 3 bases and J by 7 bases, with 7 bases between the two germline ends. The CDR3 is 11 residues long. Here the CDR3 reads CASSWGGGYTF. The CDR3 coding sequence is TGTGCCAGCAGCTGGGGGGGTGGCTACACCTTC.

V is TRBV27 and J is TRBJ2-5; tentative D call: TRBD2 (6 bases). Matching the DNA end better, TRBJ2-7 makes the J call doubtful. CDR1 is MNHEY, CDR2 SMNVEV, per germline (reference sequence). The CDR3 loop spans 16 amino acids. The CDR3 sequence is CASSPSSGPRGYEQYF. CDR3 in DNA: TGTGCCAGCAGTCCCTCTTCCGGCCCGCGGGGTTACGAGCAGTACTTC.

This clone occurred once. This rearrangement joins TRBV6-5 to TRBJ2-5, with D perhaps TRBD1 (5 bases). Germline V gene lookup returns CDR1 MNHEY and CDR2 SVGAGI. Trimming stripped 0 bases from V and 1 base from J, with 9 bases between. This CDR3 is 15 amino acids long. CDR3: CASSYSPRVQETQYF. The CDR3 bases are TGTGCCAGCAGTTACTCGCCCAGGGTCCAAGAGACCCAGTACTTC.

This clone has just a few counts. The V gene is TRBV6-1, the J gene TRBJ2-1; D might be TRBD1 (5 bases). Germline V gives CDR1 MNHNS, CDR2 SASEGT. The CDR3 loop spans 13 amino acids. Deletions cut 5 bases from V and 9 bases from J, with 14 bases between. CDR3 nucleotides: TGTGCCAGCAGTTCTCGACAGACCTCTGAGCAGTTCTTC. This codes for CASSSRQTSEQFF.

The V gene is TRBV30, the J gene TRBJ2-1, with D possibly being TRBD2 (6 bases). The CDR3 is 14 amino acids. Germline V gene sequence: CDR1 GTSNPN, CDR2 SVGIG (reference sequence). Trimming removed 5 bases from V and 6 bases from J, with 17 bases in between. The CDR3 region has the DNA TGTGCCTGGGGTAGACTAGTAGGCCCCAATGAGCAGTTCTTC. This encodes CAWGRLVGPNEQFF.

CDR3 DNA sequence: TGTGCCAGCAGCTACTGGTACGAGCAGTACTTC. Its protein is CASSYWYEQYF. V usage is TRBV5-5 and J usage is TRBJ2-7; D uncertain. Trimming left V 3 bases short and J 4 bases short, with 5 bases between. The CDR3 contains 11 residues. The germline V gene encodes CDR1 SGHKS and CDR2 YYEKEE (reference sequence). Full variable domain (rest looked up from reference TRBV5-5 and TRBJ2-7): DAGVTQSPTHLIKTRGQQVTLRCSPISGHKSVSWYQQVLGQGPQFIFQYYEKEERGRGNFPDRFSARQFPNYSSELNVNALLLGDSALYLCASSYWYEQYFGPGTRLTVT.

The DNA of the CDR3 is TGTGCCAGCAGTTCGCGGGCAGGGGGACAGCCCCAGCATTTT. It is translated as CASSSRAGGQPQHF. This chain joins TRBV6-1 and TRBJ1-5; TRBD1 agrees at 7 bases. Trimming removed 5 bases from V and 7 bases from J; junction bases left unmatched: 8. The CDR3 sequence is 14 residues long. Germline V CDR1 and CDR2: MNHNS, SASEGT.

In regard to this clone: Other DNA sequences of this sample code for an identical CDR3. The chain combines TRBV6-5 with TRBJ1-3; tentatively, D is TRBD1 (6 bases). Germline CDR1 reads MNHEY; CDR2 reads SVGAGI. This CDR3 has 15 amino acids. V was shortened by 0 bases and J by 2 bases, with 8 bases between the two germline ends. This CDR3 reads CASSYSSGAGNTIYF. The CDR3 coding sequence is TGTGCCAGCAGTTACTCGTCAGGGGCTGGAAACACCATATATTTT.

The chain is built from TRBV7-8 and TRBJ2-5, with D perhaps matching TRBD1 (6 bases). The DNA end is a closer match to TRBJ2-7, so the J assignment may be wrong. Germline V gene sequence: CDR1 SGHVS, CDR2 FQNEAQ. This CDR3 has 14 residues. CDR3 DNA sequence: TGTGCCAGCAGCCCTCGGACAGAGACCTACGAGCAGTACTTC. It encodes CASSPRTETYEQYF.

The chain uses TRBV7-2 and TRBJ1-2; weak D call: TRBD1 (6 bases). V lost 3 bases, J lost 3 bases, and 14 bases lay in between. The CDR3 covers 15 residues. In germline, CDR1 is SGHTA, CDR2 FQGNSA. CDR3 in DNA: TGTGCCAGCAGCTTGGGCGGACAGTTTTACTATGGCTACACCTTC. Its protein is CASSLGGQFYYGYTF.

The chain uses TRBV10-2 and TRBJ2-7; D perhaps matches TRBD1 (5 bases). CDR3 size: 11 residues. Germline values: CDR1 WSHSY, CDR2 SAAADI. Trimming stripped 5 bases from V and 9 bases from J, with 11 bases between. The CDR3 bases are TGCGCCAGCAGTACTTCAGGGATGCAGTACTTC. This codes for CASSTSGMQYF.

The rearrangement links TRBV4-2 to TRBJ1-4; 9 positions agree with TRBD1. CDR1 is LGHNA and CDR2 is YNFKEQ in the germline V gene. The junction had 7 bases not matched to a gene; V was cut back by 5 bases and J by 6 bases. The CDR3 extends over 15 amino acids. CDR3 DNA sequence: TGTGCCAGCAGCACCCGGACAGGGGTCGATGAAAAACTGTTTTTT. As protein: CASSTRTGVDEKLFF.

Regarding this clone: The junction differs from germline at one of its ends, possibly a read error. This chain connects TRBV10-3 to TRBJ1-2; 9 positions match TRBD1. The CDR3 totals 16 residues. The germline V gene encodes CDR1 ENHRY and CDR2 SYGVKD. This CDR3 is CAISESQGAGAPLKVF. CDR3 bases: TGTGCCATCAGTGAGTCACAGGGGGCCGGGGCCCCTCTTAAGGTCTTC.

CDR3 nucleotide sequence: TGCGCCAGCAGCCTTACATGGGGGGGAAAAAACATTCAGTACTTC. Protein sequence: CASSLTWGGKNIQYF. The genes are TRBV4-3 and TRBJ2-4; the match to TRBD2 covers 7 bases. Germline loops: CDR1 LGHNA, CDR2 YSLEER. Germline trimming cut 4 bases from V and 4 bases from J; bases unmatched to any gene: 7. This CDR3 contains 15 residues.

Regarding this clone: Only one base separates this from a far larger clonotype, so it likely reflects a read error. The chain has TRBV19 and TRBJ1-3; no firm D call. In germline, CDR1 is LNHDA, CDR2 SQIVND (reference sequence). The CDR3 has 14 amino acids. Trimming took 3 bases from V and 2 from J, leaving 8 bases between them. The CDR3 DNA is TGTGCCAGTAGTATCCCAGTGGCTGGAAACACCATATATTTT. It translates to CASSIPVAGNTIYF.

The CDR3 sequence: CASRFTETGEVLGYTF. CDR3 coding DNA: TGTGCCAGCAGATTCACCGAGACCGGGGAAGTTTTAGGCTACACCTTC. This chain uses TRBV28 with TRBJ1-2; no definite D call. The V gene's germline CDR1 is MDHEN and CDR2 SYDVKM. Trimming left V 6 bases short and J 8 bases short, with 25 bases between. This CDR3 has 16 amino acids.

This rearrangement joins TRBV27 to TRBJ2-2; 7 bases line up with TRBD1. J gave up 8 bases and V 2 bases, and 8 bases lay outside the gene matches. Germline values: CDR1 MNHEY, CDR2 SMNVEV (reference sequence). The CDR3 is 15 residues long. CDR3 loop: CASSLGSGTAGELFF. For the CDR3, the DNA is TGTGCCAGCAGTTTAGGGTCTGGGACAGCTGGGGAGCTGTTTTTT.

The chain employs TRBV10-3 and TRBJ2-5; possible D gene TRBD1, 6 bases. The closer fit of TRBJ2-7 to the DNA end suggests the J call may be wrong. Germline assignment: CDR1 ENHRY and CDR2 SYGVKD. The CDR3 runs 13 residues. This chain's CDR3 is CAISSDSSYEQYF. The DNA for the CDR3 is TGTGCCATCAGTTCGGACAGCTCCTACGAGCAGTACTTC.

V gene TRBV10-3 combines with J gene TRBJ1-1; no clear D gene. CDR3 length equals 10 residues. Germline loops: CDR1 ENHRY, CDR2 SYGVKD. Trimming left V 10 bases short and J 0 bases short, with 3 bases between. CDR3 in DNA: TGTGCCACCTTGAACACTGAAGCTTTCTTT. Its translation: CATLNTEAFF.

This clone appeared a single time. CDR3 nucleotide sequence: TGTGCCAGCAGCTCGGACAGGTCTTGGTACTATGGCTACACCTTC. Amino acids: CASSSDRSWYYGYTF. The chain carries TRBV7-8 and TRBJ1-2; 7 bases are a match to TRBD1. The V gene's germline CDR1 is SGHVS and CDR2 FQNEAQ. The V segment lost 4 bases and the J segment 3 bases; nucleotides outside the gene matches: 8. There are 15 residues in the CDR3.

A few counts support this clone. The CDR3 reads CASSVTGTSGMGTQYF. CDR3 bases: TGCGCCAGCAGCGTTACCGGGACTAGCGGAATGGGGACCCAGTACTTC. The V and J genes are TRBV10-2 and TRBJ2-5, with TRBD2 identical over 11 bases. Germline V gene lookup returns CDR1 WSHSY and CDR2 SAAADI. The V and J ends lost 6 bases and 7 bases, in that order; junction bases with no gene match: 13. This CDR3 spans 16 amino acids.

Worth noting for this clone: The sample has other DNA sequences that encode this CDR3 too. The chain has TRBV10-3 and TRBJ1-5; 9 bases are a match to TRBD1. With 0 bases clipped from V and 4 bases from J, the junction kept 4 bases outside the gene matches. Germline CDR1 ENHRY, CDR2 SYGVKD. The CDR3 contains 16 residues. The CDR3 spells CAISESGTGRNQPQHF. In DNA, the CDR3 is TGTGCCATCAGTGAGTCTGGGACAGGGCGTAATCAGCCCCAGCATTTT.